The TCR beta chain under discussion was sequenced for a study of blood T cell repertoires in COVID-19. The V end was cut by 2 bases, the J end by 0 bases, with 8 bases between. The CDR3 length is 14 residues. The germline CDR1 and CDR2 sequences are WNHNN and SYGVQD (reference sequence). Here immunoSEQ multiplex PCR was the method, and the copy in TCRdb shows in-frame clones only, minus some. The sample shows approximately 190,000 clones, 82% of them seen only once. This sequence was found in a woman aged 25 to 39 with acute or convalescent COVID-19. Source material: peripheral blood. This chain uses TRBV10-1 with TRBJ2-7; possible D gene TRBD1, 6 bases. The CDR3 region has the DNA TGCGCCAGCAGTGAGGGGGGCGCCTCCTACGAGCAGTACTTC. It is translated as CASSEGGASYEQYF.